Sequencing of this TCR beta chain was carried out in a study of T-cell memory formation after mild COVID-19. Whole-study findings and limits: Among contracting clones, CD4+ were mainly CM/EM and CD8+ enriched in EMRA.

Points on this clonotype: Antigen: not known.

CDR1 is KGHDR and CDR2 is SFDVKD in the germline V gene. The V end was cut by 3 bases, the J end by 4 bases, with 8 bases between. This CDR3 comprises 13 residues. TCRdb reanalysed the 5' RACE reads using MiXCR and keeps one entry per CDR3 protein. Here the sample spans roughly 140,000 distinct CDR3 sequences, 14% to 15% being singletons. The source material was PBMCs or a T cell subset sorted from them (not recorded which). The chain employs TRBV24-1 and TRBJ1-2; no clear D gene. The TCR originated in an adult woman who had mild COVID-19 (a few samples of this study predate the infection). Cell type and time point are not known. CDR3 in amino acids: CATSDHKGYGYTF. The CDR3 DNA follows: TGTGCCACCAGTGATCATAAAGGCTATGGCTACACCTTC.